Below, 31 T cell receptor beta chains from the same sample are listed, as sequenced in a study. Each CDR3 protein gets one entry after TCRdb re-called the 5' RACE reads with MiXCR. The top ten clones hold approximately 4.1% of a sample with about 42,000 distinct CDR3 sequences, approximately 22% of them seen once. Cells sorted as Tregs were CD4+, CD25+ and CD127-/low. Sequencing used Tregs sorted from blood. All receptors come from a female donor with breast cancer.

A word on this clonotype: It may be a read error: a sequence one base away is much more abundant. This CDR3 is missing its conserved last phenylalanine or tryptophan, likely due to a read error. It is unclear where the CDR3 begins or ends on the DNA, so no DNA is shown, and the CDR3 is as TCRdb lists it. The chain carries TRBV29-1 and TRBJ1-2. The CDR3 region is 13 residues in length, termini included. Germline V gives CDR1 SQVTM, CDR2 ANQGSEA. This CDR3 is CSGLQGPFLGYAL.

The chain uses TRBV6-1 and TRBJ2-7; 7 bases agree with TRBD1. The germline V gene has CDR1 MNHNS and CDR2 SASEGT. V was pared by 4 bases and J by 3 bases, with 6 bases of the junction left unmatched. This CDR3 comprises 14 residues. The CDR3 DNA reads TGTGCCAGCAGTGGCAGGGGGAAAGACTACGAGCAGTACTTC. Protein product: CASSGRGKDYEQYF.

This clonotype was counted a few times. This chain joins TRBV5-5 and TRBJ2-7, with unresolved D. Germline values: CDR1 SGHKS, CDR2 YYEKEE (reference sequence). V was clipped by 0 bases and J by 2 bases, with 6 bases between them. CDR3 length: 13 amino acids. The CDR3 sequence is CASSLDSAYEQYF. The CDR3 bases are TGTGCCAGCAGCTTGGACTCGGCCTACGAGCAGTACTTC.

This clonotype was picked up many times. The rearrangement joins TRBV4-1 to TRBJ2-7, with 8 bases that match TRBD2. CDR1 is MGHRA, CDR2 YSYEKL, per germline. The trim removed 3 bases at V and 3 bases at J, leaving 4 bases unmatched. This CDR3 is 14 amino acids long. CDR3 sequence reads: CASSQASGYYEQYF. DNA of the CDR3: TGCGCCAGCAGCCAGGCTAGCGGGTACTACGAGCAGTACTTC.

This clonotype was counted a few times. The chain links TRBV28 to TRBJ1-2; 8 bases line up with TRBD1. Trimming took 7 bases from V and 8 from J; bases not matched to a gene: 12. The CDR3 contains 14 residues. CDR1 and CDR2 from the germline V gene are MDHEN and SYDVKM. The CDR3 DNA is TGTGCCAGCAAAGCGGCCCCGACAGGGGTGGGCTACACCTTC. Translated, it gives CASKAAPTGVGYTF.

This clonotype was seen only a few times. CDR3 DNA sequence: TGTGCCAGCAGCAGAGGGACAGGGGGTGGGAGCAATCAGCCCCAGCATTTT. Encoded protein: CASSRGTGGGSNQPQHF. The genes are TRBV2 and TRBJ1-5; 11 bases line up with TRBD1. This CDR3 has 17 amino acids. Germline CDR1 reads SNHLY; CDR2 reads FYNNEI. V gave up 6 bases and J gave up 1 base; unmatched junction bases: 8.

About this clonotype: One base away lies a much larger clone, so this may be a sequencing read error. The conserved phenylalanine or tryptophan normally closing the CDR3 is absent here, so this likely arose from a read error. This sequence joins TRBV20-1 and TRBJ1-5; the match to TRBD1 covers 7 bases. V trimming: 4 bases; J trimming: 2 bases; junction bases outside the gene matches: 5. Germline V lookup: CDR1 DFQATT, CDR2 SNEGSKA (reference sequence). CDR3 size: 14 residues. The CDR3: CSATTQGRNQPQHL. The DNA for the CDR3 is TGCAGTGCTACCACACAGGGGCGCAATCAGCCCCAGCATTTG.

This clonotype was detected many times. This chain links TRBV5-6 with TRBJ2-1, with 9 nucleotides matching TRBD1. J was trimmed by 8 bases and V by 4 bases; bases with no gene match: 10. This CDR3 region has 15 residues. Per germline, CDR1 SGHDT and CDR2 YYEEEE. The CDR3 protein is CASSPPGTGLDEQFF. CDR3 nucleotides: TGTGCCAGCAGCCCCCCCGGGACAGGGTTGGATGAGCAGTTCTTC.

This clonotype appeared many times. The chain links TRBV2 to TRBJ1-1; a possible D gene is TRBD1 (5 bases). The CDR3 has 13 amino acids. The germline CDR1 and CDR2 sequences are SNHLY and FYNNEI. V lost 6 bases and J 1 base, leaving 9 bases between the germline ends. The CDR3 reads CASRPTANTEAFF. CDR3 DNA sequence: TGTGCCAGCAGGCCGACAGCGAACACTGAAGCTTTCTTT.

This clonotype was observed a handful of times. V usage is TRBV7-9 and J usage is TRBJ2-7; perhaps TRBD2 as D (6 bases). The germline CDR1 and CDR2 sequences are SEHNR and FQNEAQ (reference sequence). The CDR3 spans 13 residues. Trimming stripped 6 bases from V and 1 base from J, with 10 bases between. The CDR3 sequence: CASRGGQSYEQYF. The CDR3 region has the DNA TGTGCCAGCAGGGGAGGCCAATCCTACGAGCAGTACTTC.

This clonotype was counted at least ten times. The chain uses TRBV5-1 and TRBJ2-2; 8 nucleotides align to TRBD2. V lost 0 bases to trimming and J lost 3 bases; unmatched junction nucleotides: 1. The length of the CDR3 is 15 residues. The germline gives CDR1 SGHRS, CDR2 YFSETQ. CDR3 loop: CASSLEAGDTGELFF. Here the CDR3 DNA reads TGCGCCAGCAGCTTGGAAGCGGGGGACACCGGGGAGCTGTTTTTT. Drawing the rest from reference TRBV5-1 and TRBJ2-2, the complete variable domain is KAGVTQTPRYLIKTRGQQVTLSCSPISGHRSVSWYQQTPGQGLQFLFEYFSETQRNKGNFPGRFSGRQFSNSRSEMNVSTLELGDSALYLCASSLEAGDTGELFFGEGSRLTVL.

This clonotype was detected only a few times. The V and J genes are TRBV30 and TRBJ1-1, with D perhaps TRBD1 (6 bases). Germline CDR1 and CDR2: GTSNPN and SVGIG (reference sequence). Trimming cost V 8 bases and J 12 bases, with 16 bases left between them. The CDR3 contains 10 residues. For the CDR3, the DNA is TGTGCCGGAACAGGGATAGGAACTTTCTTT. This encodes CAGTGIGTFF.

This sequence joins TRBV29-1 and TRBJ2-2; D is unresolved. The CDR3 has 11 amino acids. The V gene's germline CDR1 is SQVTM and CDR2 ANQGSEA. Trimming took off 7 bases at V and 5 bases at J, with 8 bases between the two ends. CDR3 in amino acids: CSAYWTGELFF. Written as DNA, the CDR3 is TGCAGCGCTTACTGGACCGGGGAGCTGTTTTTT.

The chain is built from TRBV2 and TRBJ2-7; D may be TRBD2 (5 bases). CDR1 is SNHLY, CDR2 FYNNEI, per germline. V was clipped by 1 base and J by 5 bases, with 6 bases between them. This CDR3 is built from 12 residues. The CDR3 reads CASSEVGDEQYF. In DNA, the CDR3 is TGTGCCAGCAGTGAAGTCGGGGACGAGCAGTACTTC.

This clonotype was counted ten times or more. The rearrangement links TRBV20-1 to TRBJ2-4, with D tentatively TRBD1 or TRBD2 (6 bases each). The CDR3 is 18 residues long. The germline V and J ends were trimmed by 0 bases and 4 bases, with 22 bases remaining between them. Per the germline V gene, CDR1 is DFQATT and CDR2 is SNEGSKA (reference sequence). DNA for the CDR3: TGCAGTGCTAGAGATAGGGGGGATACGGTACTCGGGAAAAACATTCAGTACTTC. Translated: CSARDRGDTVLGKNIQYF.

The rearrangement uses TRBV13 and TRBJ2-7; unclear D gene. CDR1 is PRHDT and CDR2 is FYEKMQ in the germline V gene (reference sequence). Trimming took off 6 bases at V and 4 bases at J, with 22 bases between the two ends. The CDR3 consists of 16 residues. The CDR3 spells CASSHQVEENAYEQYF. CDR3 coding DNA: TGTGCCAGCAGTCACCAGGTTGAGGAAAACGCATACGAGCAGTACTTC.

The chain uses TRBV29-1 and TRBJ1-6, with 7 bases matching TRBD1. From germline, CDR1 is SQVTM and CDR2 ANQGSEA. With V trimmed by 8 bases and J by 7 bases, 8 bases remained unmatched. The CDR3 contains 13 residues. CDR3 protein: CSRDSRGNSPLHF. In nucleotides, the CDR3 is TGCAGCAGGGACAGCCGGGGGAATTCACCCCTCCACTTT.

This clonotype was counted between two and nine times. This chain joins TRBV4-1 and TRBJ2-1; TRBD2 might be the D (6 bases). CDR1 is MGHRA and CDR2 is YSYEKL in the germline V gene. This CDR3 contains 17 residues. V was clipped by 0 bases and J by 7 bases, with 19 bases between them. For the CDR3, the DNA is TGCGCCAGCAGCCAAGAAGGATTCGGGAGATCTGGGAATGAGCAGTTCTTC. Its translation is CASSQEGFGRSGNEQFF.

The chain employs TRBV30 and TRBJ1-1, with D unclear. V was shortened by 0 bases and J by 2 bases, with 10 bases between the two germline ends. Germline loops: CDR1 GTSNPN, CDR2 SVGIG (reference sequence). This CDR3 spans 14 amino acids. CDR3 nucleotides: TGTGCCTGGAGTGTAGGGATAGGCAACACTGAAGCTTTCTTT. It codes for CAWSVGIGNTEAFF.

The V gene is TRBV9, the J gene TRBJ2-1; either TRBD1 or TRBD2 may fit D (5 bases each). V was clipped by 4 bases and J by 5 bases, with 16 bases between them. The CDR3 is 15 residues long. CDR1 is SGDLS, CDR2 YYNGEE, per germline. In DNA form, the CDR3 reads TGTGCCAGCAGCCCCTGGGGGAGCACTGACAATGAGCAGTTCTTC. It is translated as CASSPWGSTDNEQFF.

With regard to this clonotype: This could be a read error, since a much larger clone is one nucleotide away. In DNA form, the CDR3 reads TGCGCCAGCAGCCAAGTTAGCGGGAGGGGCAATGAGCTGTTCTTC. It encodes CASSQVSGRGNELFF. The chain links TRBV4-1 to TRBJ2-1; 11 positions match TRBD2. CDR1 is MGHRA, CDR2 YSYEKL, per germline. There are 15 residues in the CDR3.

In its sample, this clonotype was seen a few times. The V gene is TRBV20-1, the J gene TRBJ2-3; 11 bases agree with TRBD1. The CDR3 covers 12 residues. Germline CDR1 and CDR2: DFQATT and SNEGSKA (reference sequence). The ends lost 6 bases at V and 4 bases at J; junction bases unmatched: 0. The CDR3 coding sequence is TGCAGTGCGGGACAGGGGGCAGATACGCAGTATTTT. Translated: CSAGQGADTQYF.

This clonotype was counted between two and nine times. This chain connects TRBV3-1 to TRBJ2-1; no definite D call. The CDR3 contains 16 residues. Trimming took off 0 bases at V and 2 bases at J, with 11 bases between the two ends. Per the germline V gene, CDR1 is LGHDT and CDR2 is YNNKEL (reference sequence). For the CDR3, the DNA is TGTGCCAGCAGCCAAGAACGGTGGACGGCCTACAATGAGCAGTTCTTC. Translation: CASSQERWTAYNEQFF.

This clonotype was detected only a few times. The chain joins TRBV28 to TRBJ1-2; the match to TRBD1 covers 8 bases. The CDR3 has 14 amino acids. With V trimmed by 2 bases and J by 7 bases, 6 bases remained unmatched. Germline assignment: CDR1 MDHEN and CDR2 SYDVKM. CDR3 residues: CASSLGQGIVGYTF. CDR3 DNA sequence: TGTGCCAGCAGTTTAGGACAGGGTATCGTTGGCTACACCTTC.

The V and J genes are TRBV2 and TRBJ2-7; no clear D. There are 13 residues in the CDR3. Germline V gene lookup returns CDR1 SNHLY and CDR2 FYNNEI. Trimming removed 7 bases at V and 2 bases at J, with 12 bases between. The CDR3 nucleotides are TGTGCCAGCAAGTGGACGGAGACCTACGAGCAGTACTTC. Amino acid sequence: CASKWTETYEQYF.

This clonotype was counted only a few times. This sequence joins TRBV4-2 and TRBJ2-2; 11 bases are shared with TRBD1. Per the germline V gene, CDR1 is LGHNA and CDR2 is YNFKEQ. Trimming took 4 bases from V and 7 from J; bases not matched to a gene: 8. This CDR3 is 16 amino acids long. This chain's CDR3 is CASSRPDRGHSGELFF. The CDR3 DNA follows: TGTGCCAGCAGCCGACCGGACAGGGGGCATAGCGGGGAGCTGTTTTTT.

In this sample, this clonotype turned up a few times. This rearrangement joins TRBV9 to TRBJ2-7; D remains ambiguous. Looked up from germline, CDR1 is SGDLS and CDR2 is YYNGEE. The CDR3 covers 14 residues. Trimming took off 0 bases at V and 0 bases at J, with 7 bases between the two ends. CDR3 residues: CASSVDHSSYEQYF. DNA of the CDR3: TGTGCCAGCAGCGTAGACCACAGCTCCTACGAGCAGTACTTC.

Details on this clonotype: One end of the junction is discordant with germline, which a read error may explain. This chain connects TRBV7-8 to TRBJ2-1, with D tentatively TRBD1 or TRBD2 (5 bases each). The CDR3 length is 14 residues. Germline assignment: CDR1 SGHVS and CDR2 FQNEAQ. This CDR3 reads CTSSLVEGIGEQFF. Written as DNA, the CDR3 is TGTACCAGCAGCTTAGTAGAGGGGATAGGCGAGCAGTTCTTC.

About this clonotype: This may be a read error: a much more frequent sequence differs by one nucleotide. The chain recombines TRBV6-5 with TRBJ2-1; 8 positions agree with TRBD1. The CDR3 runs 16 residues. Germline CDR1 and CDR2: MNHEY and SVGAGI. The DNA for the CDR3 is TGTGCCAGCAGGTACTCGACCTGGACAGGGACAAATGAGCAGTTCTTC. It specifies CASRYSTWTGTNEQFF.

This clonotype was seen a few times. The CDR3 loop is CAWRWGRGKNTIYF. The CDR3 DNA is TGTGCCTGGAGGTGGGGCAGGGGTAAAAACACCATATATTTT. V usage is TRBV30 and J usage is TRBJ1-3; D perhaps matches TRBD1 (6 bases). With 3 bases removed from V and 6 bases from J, the gap between germline ends came to 15 bases. Germline CDR1 reads GTSNPN; CDR2 reads SVGIG (reference sequence). The CDR3 has 14 amino acids.

This clonotype was counted only a few times. The V call is TRBV20-1, the J call TRBJ2-5; TRBD2 is a possible D gene (5 bases). The CDR3 is made up of 13 amino acids. V was cut by 5 bases and J by 2 bases, with 12 bases left in between. CDR1 and CDR2 (germline): DFQATT, SNEGSKA (reference sequence). DNA of the CDR3: TGCAGTGCTTTCTCGGGAAATCAAGAGACCCAGTACTTC. It specifies CSAFSGNQETQYF.